This T cell receptor beta chain is from a study of cytomegalovirus exposure and HLA in healthy donors. Overall study findings and caveats: Reportedly, fewer N-insertions than the approximately 690-donor mean appeared in an Asian-associated ancestry cluster in a later analysis. Relative to equally common others, HLA-associated TCR beta chains showed greater clonal expansion in a later analysis.

Details on this clone: The antigen is not known.

PCR involved 60 Vbeta and 13 Jbeta primers. The table came from immunoSEQ multiplex PCR; TCRdb's copy has only in-frame clones and leaves some out. Of about 170,000 clones listed, 65% to 75% are singletons. Source material: PBMCs. This TCR was recovered from a girl between 5 and 17 years old in good health and CMV-seronegative.

The CDR3 bases are TGTGCCAGCAGCCGCGGGGGGCCAGGGAATGAGCAGTTCTTC. Translation: CASSRGGPGNEQFF. The chain combines TRBV7-3 with TRBJ2-1; 8 bases line up with TRBD2. V shed 5 bases, J shed 7 bases, and the junction held 7 bases outside the gene matches. CDR1 is SGHTA and CDR2 is FQGTGA in the germline V gene. This CDR3 region has 14 residues. Based on the CDR3 plus reference TRBV7-3 and TRBJ2-1, the full variable domain is GAGVSQTPSNKVTEKGKYVELRCDPISGHTALYWYRQSLGQGPEFLIYFQGTGAADDSGLPNDRFFAVRPEGSVSTLKIQRTERGDSAVYLCASSRGGPGNEQFFGPGTRLTVL.